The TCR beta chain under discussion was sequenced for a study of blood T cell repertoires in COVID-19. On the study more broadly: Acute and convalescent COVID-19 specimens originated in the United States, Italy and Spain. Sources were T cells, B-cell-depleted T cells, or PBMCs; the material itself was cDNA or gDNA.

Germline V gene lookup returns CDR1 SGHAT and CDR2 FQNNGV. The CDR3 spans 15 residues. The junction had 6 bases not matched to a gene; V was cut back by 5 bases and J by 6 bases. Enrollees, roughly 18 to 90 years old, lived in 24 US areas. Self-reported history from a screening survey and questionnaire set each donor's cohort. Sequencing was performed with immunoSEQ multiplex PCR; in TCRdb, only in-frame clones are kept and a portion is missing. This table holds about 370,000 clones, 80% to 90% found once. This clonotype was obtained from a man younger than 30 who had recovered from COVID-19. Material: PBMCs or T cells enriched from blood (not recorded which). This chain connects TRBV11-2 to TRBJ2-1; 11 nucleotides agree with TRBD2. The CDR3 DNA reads TGTGCCAGCAGCCCACTAGCGGGGGTCGGCAATGAGCAGTTCTTC. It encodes CASSPLAGVGNEQFF.